This is a list of T cell receptor beta chains from one sample in a study of blood T cell repertoires in COVID-19. The repertoire was sequenced with immunoSEQ multiplex PCR; TCRdb's copy has only in-frame clones and lacks some. In the table there are approximately 380,000 clones, 88% of which are singletons. The specimen sequenced was PBMCs or T cells enriched from blood (not recorded which). The receptors were gathered from a woman aged 18-29 years who had recovered from COVID-19. Both conserved end residues are trimmed from each CDR3. D genes are given only for firm matches.

v_call	j_call	d_call	cdr3_aa
TRBV6-6	TRBJ2-2	TRBD1	ASSQTYRQGRTGELF
TRBV5-4	TRBJ2-5	.	ASSLGGRQETQY
TRBV7-8	TRBJ1-6	TRBD1	ASSELGTGNSPLH
TRBV2	TRBJ2-2	TRBD1	ASKGQGNTGELF
TRBV24-1	TRBJ1-5	.	ATSDSRGVDQPQH
TRBV4-1	TRBJ2-2	TRBD2	ASSQEPAGGWKGTGELF
TRBV6-5	TRBJ2-2	TRBD1	ASGFTGAGELF
TRBV30	TRBJ1-1	.	AWSGGTTNTEAF
TRBV28	TRBJ2-1	TRBD2	ASSWLAGGSYNEQF
TRBV5-1	TRBJ2-1	TRBD1	ASSTTGGNEQF
TRBV28	TRBJ1-5	TRBD1	ASSPGTGGRYNQPQH
TRBV7-2	TRBJ2-7	TRBD2	ASSLTSGYEQY
TRBV6-2/TRBV6-3	TRBJ2-1	.	ASSSPGTGLNEQF
TRBV7-3	TRBJ2-5	.	ASSLIQGPQETQY
TRBV3-1/TRBV3-2	TRBJ2-7	.	ASSLIGEDEQY
TRBV18	TRBJ1-1	.	ASSPDFSERNTEAF
TRBV3-1/TRBV3-2	TRBJ1-6	.	ASSPGHLSGSPLH